A selection of T cell receptor beta chains follows, all from one sample in a study of cytomegalovirus exposure and HLA in healthy donors. Generated by immunoSEQ multiplex PCR, the TCRdb table keeps only in-frame clones and is missing some. Of some 130,000 clones in the sample, more than 70% were seen once. Sequences were obtained from PBMCs. The receptors were gathered from a woman younger than 45 in good health and CMV-seropositive. Both conserved end residues are part of each CDR3. The order of the fields is clone size, J gene, CDR3 length, D gene, V gene, CDR3 protein, CDR3 DNA. The D gene is left open where the match is weak. Clone size, where shown, is once, few, many, or a class for clones that have expanded.

size: -; J: TRBJ1-5; length: 14; D: TRBD1; V: TRBV2; CDR3: CASKGTDYNQPQHF; DNA: TGTGCCAGCAAGGGGACAGATTACAATCAGCCCCAGCATTTT
size: -; J: TRBJ1-1; length: 12; D: -; V: TRBV19; CDR3: CASNTGNTEAFF; DNA: TGTGCCAGTAATACGGGGAACACTGAAGCTTTCTTT
size: -; J: TRBJ1-1; length: 16; D: TRBD1; V: TRBV28; CDR3: CASSTSGQGGNTEAFF; DNA: TGTGCCAGCAGTACCTCGGGACAGGGCGGGAACACTGAAGCTTTCTTT
size: -; J: TRBJ2-5; length: 15; D: -; V: TRBV5-4; CDR3: CASSFPGARGETQYF; DNA: TGTGCCAGCAGCTTCCCGGGAGCTAGAGGAGAGACCCAGTACTTC
size: -; J: TRBJ1-5; length: 14; D: -; V: TRBV10-3; CDR3: CAISEPGEWQPQHF; DNA: TGTGCCATCAGTGAGCCGGGGGAATGGCAGCCCCAGCATTTT
size: -; J: TRBJ2-3; length: 16; D: TRBD2; V: TRBV18; CDR3: CASSPSGLASTDTQYF; DNA: TGTGCCAGCTCACCCTCGGGACTAGCCAGCACAGATACGCAGTATTTT
size: once; J: TRBJ2-1; length: 16; D: TRBD2; V: TRBV5-1; CDR3: CASSLGLAGSEGEQFF; DNA: TGCGCCAGCAGCCTTGGACTAGCGGGAAGTGAGGGTGAGCAGTTCTTC
size: once; J: TRBJ1-1; length: 14; D: TRBD1; V: TRBV5-6; CDR3: CASRGTGAGAEAFF; DNA: TGTGCCAGCAGAGGGACAGGGGCGGGAGCTGAAGCTTTCTTT
size: -; J: TRBJ2-1; length: 15; D: -; V: TRBV13; CDR3: CASSLVGGRYNEQFF; DNA: TGTGCCAGCAGCTTAGTGGGGGGTAGGTACAATGAGCAGTTCTTC
size: -; J: TRBJ1-1; length: 14; D: -; V: TRBV10-2; CDR3: CASSESEMYTEAFF; DNA: TGCGCCAGCAGTGAGTCGGAGATGTACACTGAAGCTTTCTTT
size: -; J: TRBJ1-2; length: 14; D: TRBD1; V: TRBV27; CDR3: CASSLRAGGFGYTF; DNA: TGTGCCAGCAGCCTGAGGGCAGGGGGCTTTGGCTACACCTTC
size: -; J: TRBJ2-7; length: 15; D: TRBD2; V: TRBV9; CDR3: CASSPPPGREDEQYF; DNA: TGTGCCAGCAGCCCACCACCGGGGCGGGAGGACGAGCAGTACTTC
size: -; J: TRBJ1-1; length: 15; D: -; V: TRBV5-4; CDR3: CASSLELWSGTEAFF; DNA: TGTGCCAGCAGCTTGGAACTCTGGTCCGGCACTGAAGCTTTCTTT
size: -; J: TRBJ1-4; length: 14; D: -; V: TRBV30; CDR3: CAWSPGPGGEKLFF; DNA: TGTGCCTGGAGTCCAGGGCCGGGGGGGGAAAAACTGTTTTTT
size: -; J: TRBJ1-5; length: 12; D: -; V: TRBV7-9; CDR3: CASSQDEQPQHF; DNA: TGCGCCAGCAGCCAGGATGAGCAGCCCCAGCATTTT
size: -; J: TRBJ1-2; length: 15; D: TRBD1; V: TRBV2; CDR3: CASSPEGQGAIGYTF; DNA: TGTGCCAGCAGCCCCGAGGGACAGGGGGCAATTGGCTACACCTTC
size: -; J: TRBJ2-1; length: 12; D: TRBD2; V: TRBV6-6; CDR3: CASSYREGEQFF; DNA: TGTGCCAGCAGTTATCGGGAGGGTGAGCAGTTCTTC
size: few; J: TRBJ1-3; length: 16; D: -; V: TRBV2; CDR3: CASSRVAATAGNTIYF; DNA: TGTGCCAGCAGCAGGGTGGCGGCGACCGCTGGAAACACCATATATTTT
size: -; J: TRBJ1-3; length: 14; D: TRBD1; V: TRBV5-4; CDR3: CASSSRDSGNTIYF; DNA: TGTGCCAGCAGCTCACGGGACAGCGGAAACACCATATATTTT
size: -; J: TRBJ1-2; length: 15; D: TRBD1; V: TRBV28; CDR3: CASSPWDRANYGYTF; DNA: TGTGCCAGCAGTCCTTGGGACAGAGCTAACTATGGCTACACCTTC
size: -; J: TRBJ2-5; length: 13; D: TRBD2; V: TRBV29-1; CDR3: CSVSGLAGETQYF; DNA: TGCAGCGTATCGGGACTAGCGGGAGAGACCCAGTACTTC
size: -; J: TRBJ1-6; length: 14; D: TRBD1; V: TRBV10-3; CDR3: CAITPDRDNSPLHF; DNA: TGTGCCATCACCCCGGACAGGGACAATTCACCCCTCCACTTT
size: -; J: TRBJ2-7; length: 15; D: -; V: TRBV4-2; CDR3: CASSQDQSSSYEQYF; DNA: TGTGCCAGCAGCCAAGACCAGTCCAGCTCCTACGAGCAGTACTTC
size: -; J: TRBJ2-2; length: 15; D: TRBD1; V: TRBV9; CDR3: CASSADRASTGELFF; DNA: TGTGCCAGCAGCGCGGACAGGGCGAGCACCGGGGAGCTGTTTTTT
size: -; J: TRBJ2-2; length: 16; D: TRBD1; V: TRBV7-9; CDR3: CASSLGRQGDTGELFF; DNA: TGTGCCAGCAGCTTAGGGCGACAGGGGGACACCGGGGAGCTGTTTTTT
size: -; J: TRBJ1-2; length: 15; D: TRBD1; V: TRBV7-9; CDR3: CASSLTGEALYGYTF; DNA: TGTGCCAGCAGTCTCACAGGGGAAGCCCTCTATGGCTACACCTTC
size: -; J: TRBJ2-7; length: 15; D: -; V: TRBV5-1; CDR3: CASSDPARPSYEQYF; DNA: TGCGCCAGCAGCGATCCAGCGCGACCCTCCTACGAGCAGTACTTC
size: -; J: TRBJ1-1; length: 11; D: -; V: TRBV30; CDR3: CAWTEGTEAFF; DNA: TGTGCCTGGACGGAGGGAACTGAAGCTTTCTTT
size: -; J: TRBJ1-2; length: 12; D: TRBD1; V: TRBV30; CDR3: CAWTGNESGYTF; DNA: TGTGCTTGGACAGGGAACGAAAGTGGCTACACCTTC
size: -; J: TRBJ2-1; length: 16; D: -; V: TRBV5-1; CDR3: CASSLVLSGSYNEQFF; DNA: TGCGCCAGCAGCTTGGTGCTTAGCGGATCCTACAATGAGCAGTTCTTC
size: -; J: TRBJ2-5; length: 18; D: TRBD2; V: TRBV4-1; CDR3: CASSQDPPASGGEETQYF; DNA: TGCGCCAGCAGCCAAGATCCCCCCGCTAGCGGGGGGGAAGAGACCCAGTACTTC